This T cell receptor beta chain was captured in a study of radiation and T cells in renal cell carcinoma. Overall study findings and caveats: Compared with controls, irradiated tumors showed greater TCR clonality.

The germline V and J ends were trimmed by 7 bases and 0 bases, with 6 bases remaining between them. This CDR3 region has 11 residues. The V gene's germline CDR1 is SQVTM and CDR2 ANQGSEA. As for this clone: Antigen: not known.

Profiled with immunoSEQ multiplex PCR; TCRdb holds only in-frame clones, not every one. The table records more than 15,000 clones, approximately 59% of them present only once. As to treatment: treatment-naive control, cytoreductive nephrectomy. This renal cell carcinoma was of the clear cell type. The chain is built from TRBV29-1 and TRBJ2-5; D unresolved. This TCR derives from a man between 50 and 59 years old with renal cell carcinoma. The input for sequencing was tumor tissue, taken from a patient whose treatment was nephrectomy without radiotherapy. The CDR3 bases are TGCAGCGATCAGCACCAAGAGACCCAGTACTTC. It specifies CSDQHQETQYF.